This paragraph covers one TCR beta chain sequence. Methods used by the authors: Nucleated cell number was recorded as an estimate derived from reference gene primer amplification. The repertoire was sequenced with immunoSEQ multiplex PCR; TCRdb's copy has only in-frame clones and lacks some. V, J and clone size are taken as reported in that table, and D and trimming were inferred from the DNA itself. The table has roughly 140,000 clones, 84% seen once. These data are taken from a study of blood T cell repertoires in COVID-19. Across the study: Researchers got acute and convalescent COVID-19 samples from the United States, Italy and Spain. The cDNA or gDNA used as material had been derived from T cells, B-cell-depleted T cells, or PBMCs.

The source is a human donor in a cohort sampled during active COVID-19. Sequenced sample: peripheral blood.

CDR3: CAWSVRGRGDEKLFF. The CDR3 DNA is TGTGCCTGGAGTGTACGTGGCAGGGGGGATGAAAAACTGTTTTTT. The chain recombines TRBV30 with TRBJ1-4; TRBD1 matches 7 bases. Germline V gives CDR1 GTSNPN, CDR2 SVGIG (reference sequence). The CDR3 has 15 amino acids. J gave up 6 bases and V 0 bases, and 7 bases lay outside the gene matches.